The 8 T cell receptor beta chains listed next were all sequenced from one sample in a study of response to subunit inactivated influenza vaccine. A single record per CDR3 protein comes from TCRdb applying MiXCR to the RT-PCR reads. Among more than 150,000 distinct CDR3 sequences, roughly 10% were seen once, and the ten largest hold roughly 36%. The source was CD8+ T cells sorted from PBMCs, collected less than 30 months after vaccination. These receptor sequences come from a man in his fifties or sixties who received an inactivated influenza vaccine.

V usage is TRBV24-1 and J usage is TRBJ2-3, with 7 bases identical to TRBD1. The CDR3 is made up of 15 amino acids. The V gene end was trimmed by 4 bases and the J gene end by 4 bases; junction bases not matched to a gene: 7. The germline gives CDR1 KGHDR, CDR2 SFDVKD. Written as DNA, the CDR3 is TGTGCCACCAGTGAGGCACAGGGGATCCCAGATACGCAGTATTTT. This sequence encodes CATSEAQGIPDTQYF.

In this sample, this clonotype turned up a few times. The gene calls are TRBV28 and TRBJ2-7, with D hard to call. This CDR3 contains 15 residues. V lost 3 bases and J 3 bases, leaving 15 bases between the germline ends. CDR1 is MDHEN, CDR2 SYDVKM, per germline. The CDR3 bases are TGTGCCAGCAGTTTCGATAGGCGTCAGAGCTACGAGCAGTACTTC. It translates to CASSFDRRQSYEQYF.

This clonotype has a handful of counts. The V gene is TRBV5-8, the J gene TRBJ2-3; 8 bases align to TRBD1. The CDR3 has 15 residues. Per germline, CDR1 SGHTS and CDR2 YDEGEE. Unmatched junction bases numbered 3, after V lost 0 bases and J lost 3 bases. This CDR3 is CASSLAHRGTDTQYF. CDR3 nucleotide sequence: TGTGCCAGCAGCTTGGCCCACAGGGGGACAGATACGCAGTATTTT.

This clonotype has a handful of counts. The chain couples TRBV6-1 to TRBJ2-5; D remains ambiguous. Germline CDR1 MNHNS, CDR2 SASEGT. V lost 7 bases and J lost 5, with 23 bases in between. There are 16 residues in the CDR3. This CDR3 is CASKVLSAQELETQYF. The CDR3 DNA follows: TGTGCCAGCAAGGTTCTTTCCGCCCAAGAATTGGAGACCCAGTACTTC.

This clonotype came up many times. The V gene is TRBV7-8, the J gene TRBJ1-5; perhaps TRBD1 as D (5 bases). The CDR3 contains 12 residues. CDR1 and CDR2 (germline): SGHVS, FQNEAQ. With 5 bases removed from V and 7 bases from J, the gap between germline ends came to 9 bases. In DNA form, the CDR3 reads TGTGCCAGCAGCCCGGGGGGGCAGCCCCAGCATTTT. It codes for CASSPGGQPQHF.

This chain connects TRBV29-1 to TRBJ2-2; 9 bases fit TRBD1. The V gene's germline CDR1 is SQVTM and CDR2 ANQGSEA. The CDR3 is 16 residues long. V was pared by 3 bases and J by 3 bases, with 8 bases of the junction left unmatched. The CDR3: CSVEAGQGQHTGELFF. CDR3 DNA: TGCAGCGTTGAGGCCGGACAGGGGCAACACACCGGGGAGCTGTTTTTT.

The chain joins TRBV28 to TRBJ2-2; D possibly corresponds to TRBD2 (5 bases). The CDR3 length is 11 residues. The V gene lost 8 bases and the J gene lost 10 bases, with 11 bases spanning the gap. Germline V gene data show CDR1 as MDHEN and CDR2 as SYDVKM. The CDR3 spells CASSAGKELFF. The CDR3, as DNA: TGTGCCAGCTCGGCCGGGAAGGAGCTGTTTTTT.

This clonotype has only a few counts. The gene calls are TRBV30 and TRBJ1-1; 8 bases align to TRBD1. V was pared by 8 bases and J by 2 bases, with 10 bases of the junction left unmatched. The CDR3 spans 14 residues. In germline, CDR1 is GTSNPN, CDR2 SVGIG (reference sequence). CDR3 nucleotide sequence: TGTGCCCTCGGAGCCGGACAGGGTAACACTGAAGCTTTCTTT. It codes for CALGAGQGNTEAFF.